The 21 T cell receptor beta chains below come from one sample, sequenced in a study of T cell changes during pregnancy in multiple sclerosis. Data came from immunoSEQ multiplex PCR; TCRdb stores just in-frame clones and leaves some out. This table has under 75,000 clones, 90% to 95% appearing once. The sequences come from peripheral blood, collected in the third trimester of pregnancy. These receptors all come from a female donor in good health, enrolled as a control in a pregnancy study.

The V gene is TRBV5-1, the J gene TRBJ2-7; TRBD2 might be the D (5 bases). The CDR3 extends over 15 amino acids. CDR1 SGHRS and CDR2 YFSETQ come from the germline V gene. Trimming removed 2 bases from V and 5 bases from J, with 17 bases in between. The CDR3 DNA follows: TGCGCCAGCAGCTTTAGGGAGCCAGGAATAAACGAGCAGTACTTC. It codes for CASSFREPGINEQYF.

This chain connects TRBV5-4 to TRBJ2-3, with TRBD1 matching 7 bases. CDR1 is SGHNT and CDR2 is YYREEE in the germline V gene (reference sequence). The V gene end was trimmed by 2 bases and the J gene end by 1 base; junction bases not matched to a gene: 13. This CDR3 is built from 18 residues. The CDR3, as DNA: TGTGCCAGCAGCTTATATTTTGGGACAACAGGGGGCACAGATACGCAGTATTTT. This codes for CASSLYFGTTGGTDTQYF. Supplemented by reference TRBV5-4 and TRBJ2-3, the full variable domain reads ETGVTQSPTHLIKTRGQQVTLRCSSQSGHNTVSWYQQALGQGPQFIFQYYREEENGRGNFPPRFSGLQFPNYSSELNVNALELDDSALYLCASSLYFGTTGGTDTQYFGPGTRLTVL.

The chain links TRBV4-2 to TRBJ1-2, with D maybe TRBD1 (6 bases). The germline V gene has CDR1 LGHNA and CDR2 YNFKEQ. V lost 0 bases and J lost 7, with 15 bases in between. The CDR3 extends over 15 amino acids. The DNA for the CDR3 is TGTGCCAGCAGCCAAGATCTTTCAGGGGTTCTTGGCTACACCTTC. Its translation is CASSQDLSGVLGYTF.

The V gene is TRBV7-6, the J gene TRBJ1-4; 9 nucleotides line up with TRBD1. Unmatched junction bases numbered 6, after V lost 7 bases and J lost 6 bases. The CDR3 covers 14 residues. Germline CDR1 SGHVS, CDR2 FNYEAQ. In DNA form, the CDR3 reads TGTGCCAGCAACTCCGGGACAGGGTATGAAAAACTGTTTTTT. Residues: CASNSGTGYEKLFF.

The chain recombines TRBV19 with TRBJ1-1; weak D call: TRBD1 (5 bases). From germline, CDR1 is LNHDA and CDR2 SQIVND (reference sequence). V lost 3 bases and J lost 5, with 13 bases in between. The CDR3 extends over 14 amino acids. CDR3: CASSIGREATEAFF. CDR3 in DNA: TGTGCCAGTAGTATCGGCAGGGAGGCGACTGAAGCTTTCTTT.

The rearrangement uses TRBV6-5 and TRBJ1-1, with 9 bases aligning to TRBD1. The junction had 5 bases not matched to a gene; V was cut back by 6 bases and J by 12 bases. CDR3 size: 11 residues. CDR1 is MNHEY, CDR2 SVGAGI, per germline. CDR3 amino acids: CASRRDRDSFF. CDR3 nucleotides: TGTGCCAGCAGGAGGGACAGGGACTCTTTCTTT.

The chain links TRBV6-5 to TRBJ1-2; D uncertain. V lost 0 bases, J lost 0 bases, and 11 bases lay in between. CDR3 length: 16 amino acids. The germline CDR1 and CDR2 sequences are MNHEY and SVGAGI. CDR3 amino acids: CASSYSRPTANYGYTF. The CDR3 nucleotides are TGTGCCAGCAGTTACTCGAGGCCCACCGCTAACTATGGCTACACCTTC.

The chain joins TRBV6-1 to TRBJ1-4, with TRBD1 as a possible D gene (6 bases). Germline CDR1 MNHNS, CDR2 SASEGT. The CDR3 runs 18 residues. Trimming removed 4 bases from V and 4 bases from J, with 22 bases in between. The CDR3 coding sequence is TGTGCCAGCAGTGGAAAGTCCGGACAGCCTTTAAGTAATGAAAAACTGTTTTTT. Its translation is CASSGKSGQPLSNEKLFF.

The chain has TRBV7-9 and TRBJ2-5; 8 bases map to TRBD1. This CDR3 has 14 residues. Germline V gene sequence: CDR1 SEHNR, CDR2 FQNEAQ (reference sequence). V shed 5 bases, J shed 4 bases, and the junction held 6 bases outside the gene matches. Here the CDR3 reads CASSPPGGGETQYF. In nucleotides, the CDR3 is TGTGCCAGCAGCCCTCCAGGGGGCGGAGAGACCCAGTACTTC. The complete variable domain, with remaining parts taken from reference TRBV7-9 and TRBJ2-5, reads DTGVSQNPRHKITKRGQNVTFRCDPISEHNRLYWYRQTLGQGPEFLTYFQNEAQLEKSRLLSDRFSAERPKGSFSTLEIQRTEQGDSAMYLCASSPPGGGETQYFGPGTRLLVL.

The V call is TRBV7-8, the J call TRBJ2-7; the match to TRBD2 covers 10 bases. The junction had 12 bases not matched to a gene; V was cut back by 4 bases and J by 0 bases. Germline loops: CDR1 SGHVS, CDR2 FQNEAQ. The CDR3 is 18 amino acids. The CDR3 loop is CASSSGLAESVSSYEQYF. In DNA, the CDR3 is TGTGCCAGCAGCTCCGGACTAGCGGAATCCGTGAGCTCCTACGAGCAGTACTTC.

The genes are TRBV15 and TRBJ2-2, with a tentative D call TRBD1 (6 bases). This CDR3 is built from 16 residues. V was shortened by 0 bases and J by 4 bases, with 12 bases between the two germline ends. Per the germline V gene, CDR1 is LNHNV and CDR2 is YYDKDF (reference sequence). The CDR3 DNA sequence: TGTGCCACCAGCAGAGATCTTCGGGACACCACCGGGGAGCTGTTTTTT. Amino acid sequence: CATSRDLRDTTGELFF. Supplemented by reference TRBV15 and TRBJ2-2, the full variable domain reads DAMVIQNPRYQVTQFGKPVTLSCSQTLNHNVMYWYQQKSSQAPKLLFHYYDKDFNNEADTPDNFQSRRPNTSFCFLDIRSPGLGDTAMYLCATSRDLRDTTGELFFGEGSRLTVL.

This chain connects TRBV11-2 to TRBJ1-1; D is perhaps TRBD1 (5 bases). Trimming pared 8 bases from V and 6 bases from J, leaving 16 bases between. This CDR3 has 13 amino acids. Germline V gene lookup returns CDR1 SGHAT and CDR2 FQNNGV. CDR3 nucleotide sequence: TGTGCCAGCTCGTGGGGGGGTGTCCCTGAAGCTTTCTTT. Protein: CASSWGGVPEAFF.

The table lists this clone with a count of one. This chain connects TRBV11-1 to TRBJ2-2; 9 bases line up with TRBD1. This CDR3 region has 15 residues. Germline CDR1 reads SGHAT; CDR2 reads FQDESV (reference sequence). With V trimmed by 5 bases and J by 1 base, 2 bases remained unmatched. The CDR3 region is CASSVGQGNTGELFF. The CDR3 bases are TGTGCCAGCAGCGTGGGACAGGGGAACACCGGGGAGCTGTTTTTT.

The chain joins TRBV7-2 to TRBJ1-2; possibly TRBD1 for D (6 bases). The CDR3 is 14 residues long. V was trimmed by 5 bases and J by 4 bases, leaving 14 bases between them. The germline V gene has CDR1 SGHTA and CDR2 FQGNSA. In DNA, the CDR3 is TGTGCCAGCAGCCTGGGACAAGGGGGCTATGGCTACACCTTC. Encoded protein: CASSLGQGGYGYTF.

This clone was seen just once. V is TRBV5-4 and J is TRBJ1-2; no firm D call. Per the germline V gene, CDR1 is SGHNT and CDR2 is YYREEE (reference sequence). The CDR3 loop spans 15 amino acids. Deletions cut 2 bases from V and 8 bases from J, with 19 bases between. The CDR3 region is CASSFLEVSLGGYTF. The CDR3 DNA reads TGTGCCAGCAGCTTTCTGGAAGTATCACTAGGAGGCTACACCTTC.

This chain uses TRBV9 with TRBJ2-1, with 11 bases matching TRBD2. This CDR3 comprises 15 residues. CDR1 SGDLS and CDR2 YYNGEE come from the germline V gene. Germline trimming cut 0 bases from V and 9 bases from J; bases unmatched to any gene: 5. CDR3 nucleotide sequence: TGTGCCAGCAGCGTAGGAGTCCTAGCGGGGGGTGAGCAGTTCTTC. This translates into CASSVGVLAGGEQFF. The full variable domain, its missing parts supplied by reference TRBV9 and TRBJ2-1, is DSGVTQTPKHLITATGQRVTLRCSPRSGDLSVYWYQQSLDQGLQFLIQYYNGEERAKGNILERFSAQQFPDLHSELNLSSLELGDSALYFCASSVGVLAGGEQFFGPGTRLTVL.

This sequence joins TRBV27 and TRBJ2-5, with 9 bases that match TRBD1. The V and J ends lost 3 bases and 1 base, in that order; junction bases with no gene match: 3. The CDR3 has 15 amino acids. CDR1 and CDR2 (germline): MNHEY, SMNVEV (reference sequence). CDR3 DNA: TGTGCCAGCAGTTTCGGGACAGGGAGCCAAGAGACCCAGTACTTC. It encodes CASSFGTGSQETQYF.

The chain uses TRBV6-5 and TRBJ1-5; no reliable D call. This CDR3 is 12 amino acids long. Trimming stripped 5 bases from V and 7 bases from J, with 9 bases between. The germline gives CDR1 MNHEY, CDR2 SVGAGI. In DNA form, the CDR3 reads TGTGCCAGCAGTAGACTAAACCAGCCCCAGCATTTT. Its protein product is CASSRLNQPQHF.

The chain carries TRBV27 and TRBJ1-5; no reliable D call. Germline V CDR1 and CDR2: MNHEY, SMNVEV (reference sequence). The CDR3 is made up of 14 amino acids. Trimming cost V 0 bases and J 5 bases, with 8 bases left between them. CDR3 DNA: TGTGCCAGCAGTTTATCGCCGGGTTATCAGCCCCAGCATTTT. The encoded protein is CASSLSPGYQPQHF.

The CDR3 spells CASSEGEAAGELFF. The CDR3 region has the DNA TGTGCCAGCAGTGAAGGGGAGGCGGCCGGGGAGCTGTTTTTT. The rearrangement links TRBV2 to TRBJ2-2; the D gene is possibly TRBD2 (6 bases). The CDR3 contains 14 residues. From germline, CDR1 is SNHLY and CDR2 FYNNEI. The V gene lost 1 base and the J gene lost 6 bases, with 9 bases spanning the gap.

This rearrangement joins TRBV28 to TRBJ2-5; D may be TRBD1 (6 bases). The CDR3 is made up of 15 amino acids. CDR1 and CDR2 (germline): MDHEN, SYDVKM. Trimming took 0 bases from V and 2 from J, leaving 10 bases between them. CDR3 nucleotide sequence: TGTGCCAGCAGTTTATGGGGCAGGGGTCAAGAGACCCAGTACTTC. Amino acid sequence: CASSLWGRGQETQYF. Full variable domain (remainder filled in from reference TRBV28 and TRBJ2-5): DVKVTQSSRYLVKRTGEKVFLECVQDMDHENMFWYRQDPGLGLRLIYFSYDVKMKEKGDIPEGYSVSREKKERFSLILESASTNQTSMYLCASSLWGRGQETQYFGPGTRLLVL.